Listed here is a single T cell receptor beta chain. Its cognate antigen is unknown. The data were obtained in a study of T cell responses to AZD1222 COVID-19 vaccine. Some clones are missing from TCRdb's copy, which holds only in-frame ones; the method was immunoSEQ multiplex PCR. This table holds some 150,000 clones, over 80% found once. Whole-study findings and limits: Baseline seropositives among AZD1222 recipients totaled only 5 to 7. Spike-wide vaccine-associated CD4 TCRs dominated at 160-218 and 743-854. Reportedly, nearly half of unique spike TCRs recognized epitopes outside B.1.351/B.1.1.7 mutations.

This clonotype was sampled from an adult in good health. The sequencing here drew on peripheral blood, taken on day 0 of MenACWY control vaccination.

Here the CDR3 DNA reads TGTGCCAGCAGGCTTATCGGAAGCGCTGAAGCTTTCTTT. This encodes CASRLIGSAEAFF. V is TRBV6-5 and J is TRBJ1-1; D is unclear. The germline gives CDR1 MNHEY, CDR2 SVGAGI. This CDR3 region has 13 residues. Trimming removed 6 bases at V and 6 bases at J, with 14 bases between.